Presented here are 28 T cell receptor beta chains from one specimen sequenced in a study of lymphopenia after photon versus proton radiotherapy. Method: immunoSEQ multiplex PCR; TCRdb's copy keeps in-frame clones and lacks some. The sample shows around 150,000 clones, about 88% of them seen only once. The specimen comprised peripheral blood, sampled from a patient treated with photon-based radiotherapy. These receptors were obtained from a man aged 50 or older with gastric cancer.

The count of this clone is one. The gene calls are TRBV28 and TRBJ2-1, with 10 bases identical to TRBD1. J gave up 7 bases and V 3 bases, and 12 bases lay outside the gene matches. Per germline, CDR1 MDHEN and CDR2 SYDVKM. The CDR3 runs 17 residues. In DNA, the CDR3 is TGTGCCAGCAGTTTTGCCGAGACAGGGGGCGCTGGGAATGAGCAGTTCTTC. Translated, it gives CASSFAETGGAGNEQFF.

The rearrangement uses TRBV6-6 and TRBJ1-1, with 7 bases identical to TRBD1. Germline V gene lookup returns CDR1 MNHNY and CDR2 SVGAGI (reference sequence). There are 16 residues in the CDR3. V lost 8 bases to trimming and J lost 1 base; unmatched junction nucleotides: 13. The CDR3 loop reads CASADWDSLPNTEAFF. The CDR3 bases are TGTGCCAGCGCCGATTGGGACAGCTTACCGAACACTGAAGCTTTCTTT.

As regards this clone: The same CDR3 can be traced to other DNA sequences in this sample. The rearrangement uses TRBV7-3 and TRBJ2-5; 9 bases agree with TRBD1. The CDR3 is made up of 13 amino acids. Germline V gives CDR1 SGHTA, CDR2 FQGTGA. Losses at the gene ends were 4 bases for V and 4 bases for J; bases not matched to a gene: 1. In DNA, the CDR3 is TGTGCCAGCAGCTCGGACAGGGGAGAGACCCAGTACTTC. Encoded protein: CASSSDRGETQYF.

The gene calls are TRBV18 and TRBJ2-5; TRBD1 matches 8 bases. The CDR3 is 14 residues long. Trimming removed 6 bases from V and 5 bases from J; junction bases left unmatched: 8. The germline CDR1 and CDR2 sequences are KGHSH and LQKENI. CDR3 sequence: CASSPDRGGETQYF. The CDR3 DNA reads as TGTGCCAGCTCTCCAGACAGGGGCGGGGAGACCCAGTACTTC.

This sequence joins TRBV5-1 and TRBJ2-7, with 14 bases that match TRBD2. V shed 4 bases, J shed 7 bases, and the junction held 13 bases outside the gene matches. Looked up from germline, CDR1 is SGHRS and CDR2 is YFSETQ. The CDR3 totals 17 residues. The DNA of the CDR3 is TGCGCCAGCAGCCTAGGGACTAGCGGGAGAACTCTAGGTGAGCAGTACTTC. This translates into CASSLGTSGRTLGEQYF. Combining the CDR3 with reference TRBV5-1 and TRBJ2-7 gives the whole variable domain KAGVTQTPRYLIKTRGQQVTLSCSPISGHRSVSWYQQTPGQGLQFLFEYFSETQRNKGNFPGRFSGRQFSNSRSEMNVSTLELGDSALYLCASSLGTSGRTLGEQYFGPGTRLTVT.

This chain links TRBV27 with TRBJ1-2; possibly TRBD1 for D (5 bases). The CDR3 is 12 residues long. Trimming took off 6 bases at V and 5 bases at J, with 10 bases between the two ends. Germline V lookup: CDR1 MNHEY, CDR2 SMNVEV (reference sequence). CDR3 sequence: CASRGQGYGYTF. The CDR3 DNA is TGTGCCAGCAGGGGGCAGGGTTATGGCTACACCTTC.

The V call is TRBV25-1, the J call TRBJ2-7; 7 bases align to TRBD1. The germline CDR1 and CDR2 sequences are MGHDK and SYGVNS. The CDR3 is made up of 16 amino acids. Losses at the gene ends were 6 bases for V and 4 bases for J; bases not matched to a gene: 15. The CDR3, as DNA: TGTGCCAGCAGGCCCAAGATCGGGACAGCTGGATACGAGCAGTACTTC. It codes for CASRPKIGTAGYEQYF.

The chain has TRBV7-9 and TRBJ2-4; TRBD2 is a possible D gene (5 bases). The CDR3 has 14 residues. The V and J ends lost 2 bases and 7 bases respectively, with 12 bases between them. Germline V gene data show CDR1 as SEHNR and CDR2 as FQNEAQ (reference sequence). The CDR3 nucleotides are TGTGCCAGCAGCTTACACGGGGAGAAGAACATTCAGTACTTC. This encodes CASSLHGEKNIQYF.

The V gene is TRBV4-1, the J gene TRBJ2-2; 8 bases are a match to TRBD1. With V trimmed by 4 bases and J by 1 base, 8 bases remained unmatched. Germline V gene lookup returns CDR1 MGHRA and CDR2 YSYEKL. CDR3 size: 17 residues. CDR3 sequence (DNA): TGCGCCAGCAGCCCCGGACAGGGAAGGGGGAACACCGGGGAGCTGTTTTTT. Protein product: CASSPGQGRGNTGELFF.

CDR3 sequence: CASSQGQGSNEKLFF. The DNA of the CDR3 is TGCGCCAGCAGTCAAGGGCAGGGAAGTAATGAAAAACTGTTTTTT. This chain links TRBV23-1 with TRBJ1-4; tentatively, D is TRBD1 (5 bases). TRBV23-1 is an ORF, with its function uncertain. The CDR3 extends over 15 amino acids. Trimming pared 2 bases from V and 4 bases from J, leaving 11 bases between.

On this clone itself: The sample holds other DNA sequences that translate to the same CDR3. This chain links TRBV25-1 with TRBJ2-2; the match to TRBD1 covers 8 bases. CDR1 is MGHDK, CDR2 SYGVNS, per germline. The V segment lost 6 bases and the J segment 5 bases; nucleotides outside the gene matches: 5. This CDR3 contains 14 residues. The chain's CDR3 is CASRGTGGTGELFF. Written as DNA, the CDR3 is TGTGCCAGCAGGGGGACAGGTGGGACCGGGGAGCTGTTTTTT.

The chain uses TRBV28 and TRBJ2-7; TRBD2 matches at 7 bases. The trim removed 2 bases at V and 6 bases at J, leaving 7 bases unmatched. CDR1 is MDHEN and CDR2 is SYDVKM in the germline V gene. The CDR3 length is 14 residues. CDR3 DNA: TGTGCCAGCAGTTTACGCGGGAGAAGCGCCGAGCAGTACTTC. Translated, it gives CASSLRGRSAEQYF.

The CDR3 loop reads CASSSLSGTYGYTF. Here the CDR3 DNA reads TGTGCCAGCAGCTCCCTCAGCGGGACCTATGGCTACACCTTC. The chain uses TRBV7-9 and TRBJ1-2; D perhaps matches TRBD1 (5 bases). Germline V gene data show CDR1 as SEHNR and CDR2 as FQNEAQ (reference sequence). V was clipped by 4 bases and J by 4 bases, with 13 bases between them. The length of the CDR3 is 14 residues. The variable domain in full, completed from reference TRBV7-9 and TRBJ1-2, reads DTGVSQNPRHKITKRGQNVTFRCDPISEHNRLYWYRQTLGQGPEFLTYFQNEAQLEKSRLLSDRFSAERPKGSFSTLEIQRTEQGDSAMYLCASSSLSGTYGYTFGSGTRLTVV.

CDR3 sequence (DNA): TGTGCCAGCAGCCCGGGACATCCAGAAGCTTTCTTT. It is translated as CASSPGHPEAFF. The J gene is TRBJ1-1, the V gene TRBV7-9; D is perhaps TRBD1 (6 bases). The CDR3 length is 12 residues. The V end was cut by 5 bases, the J end by 8 bases, with 12 bases between. The germline CDR1 and CDR2 sequences are SEHNR and FQNEAQ (reference sequence).

This clone was recorded only once. The chain joins TRBV19 to TRBJ2-7, with 9 bases lining up with TRBD1. The CDR3 sequence is 14 residues long. V trimming: 6 bases; J trimming: 4 bases; junction bases outside the gene matches: 7. Germline CDR1 LNHDA, CDR2 SQIVND (reference sequence). CDR3 sequence (DNA): TGTGCCAGTAGCGGAGACAGGGGGAGGTACGAGCAGTACTTC. It is translated as CASSGDRGRYEQYF.

J is TRBJ1-1 and V is TRBV7-2, with D possibly TRBD1 on 6 matching bases. V was cut by 5 bases and J by 11 bases, with 18 bases left in between. This CDR3 has 13 amino acids. Germline CDR1 and CDR2: SGHTA and FQGNSA. The CDR3: CASSPLTGPKAFF. The CDR3 coding sequence is TGTGCCAGCAGCCCGCTCACAGGGCCCAAGGCTTTCTTT.

The CDR3 sequence is CASHGQSYEQYF. CDR3 DNA: TGTGCCAGCCACGGACAGTCCTACGAGCAGTACTTC. The chain has TRBV30 and TRBJ2-7; perhaps TRBD1 as D (6 bases). This CDR3 region has 12 residues. The ends were cut back, 8 bases at V and 1 base at J, with 12 bases in the middle. Germline CDR1 is GTSNPN and CDR2 is SVGIG (reference sequence).

The chain combines TRBV7-2 with TRBJ1-1, with TRBD1 matching 9 bases. In germline, CDR1 is SGHTA, CDR2 FQGNSA. This CDR3 is 15 amino acids long. The trim removed 7 bases at V and 1 base at J, leaving 7 bases unmatched. The CDR3 DNA is TGTGCCAGCATCACGAGGACAGGGGCGAACACTGAAGCTTTCTTT. Translation: CASITRTGANTEAFF.

The chain joins TRBV7-3 to TRBJ2-1; D is undetermined. CDR3 size: 15 residues. V gave up 2 bases and J gave up 0 bases, with 8 bases separating them. Per germline, CDR1 SGHTA and CDR2 FQGTGA. The CDR3 DNA is TGTGCCAGCAGCTTAGGCGCCAGCTCCTACAATGAGCAGTTCTTC. Translated: CASSLGASSYNEQFF.

J is TRBJ1-3 and V is TRBV6-6, with 7 bases identical to TRBD1. The V gene end was trimmed by 5 bases and the J gene end by 4 bases; junction bases not matched to a gene: 8. The CDR3 has 15 residues. Germline CDR1 is MNHNY and CDR2 is SVGAGI (reference sequence). The CDR3 here is CASSEGALGGNTIYF. The CDR3 DNA reads TGTGCCAGCAGTGAGGGGGCCCTAGGGGGAAACACCATATATTTT.

CDR3 region: CASSLFQGSNQPQHF. For the CDR3, the DNA is TGTGCCAGCAGTTTATTTCAGGGTAGCAATCAGCCCCAGCATTTT. The chain couples TRBV27 to TRBJ1-5, with a possible D match to TRBD1 (5 bases). Germline assignment: CDR1 MNHEY and CDR2 SMNVEV (reference sequence). V dropped 1 base and J dropped 0 bases, with 7 bases sitting between them. The CDR3 extends over 15 amino acids.

The chain recombines TRBV5-1 with TRBJ1-2; D gene unclear. V was clipped by 4 bases and J by 0 bases, with 13 bases between them. The CDR3 covers 15 residues. Germline CDR1 and CDR2: SGHRS and YFSETQ. The DNA of the CDR3 is TGCGCCAGCAGCCTCGGATCGAAAGCTAACTATGGCTACACCTTC. This translates into CASSLGSKANYGYTF.

V is TRBV7-9 and J is TRBJ1-2, with D possibly TRBD1 on 5 matching bases. V gave up 5 bases and J gave up 7 bases, with 29 bases separating them. This CDR3 has 18 amino acids. Germline V gene data show CDR1 as SEHNR and CDR2 as FQNEAQ (reference sequence). The DNA for the CDR3 is TGTGCCAGCAGCCCGCCTCGTAGCATTGACGGGGGGAAGGGTGGCTACACCTTC. Encoded protein: CASSPPRSIDGGKGGYTF.

The table lists this clone with a few counts. This specimen includes other DNA sequences encoding the same CDR3. The chain uses TRBV29-1 and TRBJ2-3; D unresolved. This CDR3 has 12 amino acids. Germline loops: CDR1 SQVTM, CDR2 ANQGSEA. V was cut by 3 bases and J by 0 bases, with 4 bases left in between. The chain's CDR3 is CSVDPSTDTQYF. The DNA for the CDR3 is TGCAGCGTTGACCCTAGCACAGATACGCAGTATTTT.

This chain joins TRBV4-1 and TRBJ1-5, with TRBD1 matching 8 bases. Unmatched junction bases numbered 5, after V lost 1 base and J lost 3 bases. This CDR3 has 16 amino acids. Germline CDR1 MGHRA, CDR2 YSYEKL. The CDR3: CASSQGGQAYNQPQHF. CDR3 DNA sequence: TGCGCCAGCAGCCAAGGGGGACAGGCCTACAATCAGCCCCAGCATTTT.

The gene calls are TRBV27 and TRBJ2-7; 9 nucleotides line up with TRBD1. From germline, CDR1 is MNHEY and CDR2 SMNVEV (reference sequence). The length of the CDR3 is 18 residues. The junction had 18 bases not matched to a gene; V was cut back by 7 bases and J by 2 bases. The CDR3 coding sequence is TGTGCCAGCACTACAGGGTACCCGTCCGGACAGGGGACCTACGAGCAGTACTTC. Its protein is CASTTGYPSGQGTYEQYF.

V and J are TRBV6-5 and TRBJ2-2, with 8 bases identical to TRBD2. The CDR3 has 15 residues. Trimming took 6 bases from V and 4 from J; bases not matched to a gene: 7. CDR1 is MNHEY and CDR2 is SVGAGI in the germline V gene. CDR3 residues: CASRIAGRSTGELFF. The CDR3 coding sequence is TGTGCCAGCAGGATAGCGGGACGGAGCACCGGGGAGCTGTTTTTT.

The chain combines TRBV9 with TRBJ2-5, with D tentatively TRBD2 (7 bases). Germline V gives CDR1 SGDLS, CDR2 YYNGEE. The CDR3 has 15 residues. Trimming removed 4 bases from V and 5 bases from J, with 18 bases in between. The CDR3 spells CASSPEGGQGETQYF. The CDR3 nucleotides read TGTGCCAGCAGCCCCGAGGGGGGGCAGGGGGAGACCCAGTACTTC.